The 9 T cell receptor beta chains in this list originate from one sample, sequenced in a study of CD8+CD57+ T cells in acquired aplastic anemia. The template used for profiling TCR beta VDJ and CDR3 was genomic DNA. TCRdb ran MiXCR on the reads and lists one entry per CDR3 protein. The sample contains more than 150,000 distinct CDR3 sequences, around 47% of which appear only once. Patients chosen for sequencing had shown CD8+CD57+ cell expansion by flow cytometry. Specimen: sorted CD4+, CD8+, or CD8+CD57+ T cells (not recorded which) from PBMCs. All receptors come from a human donor with aplastic anemia.

This clonotype was seen a handful of times. The rearrangement uses TRBV6-1 and TRBJ1-2; D is unresolved. The V end was cut by 3 bases, the J end by 5 bases, with 16 bases between. This CDR3 has 15 residues. Germline loops: CDR1 MNHNS, CDR2 SASEGT. CDR3 in DNA: TGTGCCAGCAGTGATCCAGCAACCAGCAAATATGGCTACACCTTC. As protein: CASSDPATSKYGYTF.

Ten or more counts support this clonotype. The rearrangement joins TRBV11-2 to TRBJ2-5; D remains unclear. V lost 3 bases to trimming and J lost 0 bases, with 8 bases between them. Germline CDR1 is SGHAT and CDR2 is FQNNGV. The CDR3 contains 14 residues. DNA of the CDR3: TGTGCCAGCAGCTTCCAGGCGAACCAAGAGACCCAGTACTTC. Translation: CASSFQANQETQYF. Full variable domain (outside the CDR3, taken from reference TRBV11-2 and TRBJ2-5): EAGVAQSPRYKIIEKRQSVAFWCNPISGHATLYWYQQILGQGPKLLIQFQNNGVVDDSQLPKDRFSAERLKGVDSTLKIQPAKLEDSAVYLCASSFQANQETQYFGPGTRLLVL.

This clonotype was seen ten or more times. The chain employs TRBV6-2 or TRBV6-3 and TRBJ2-7; D call uncertain. The CDR3 spans 12 residues. Trimming stripped 8 bases from V and 0 bases from J, with 8 bases between. The germline gives CDR1 MNHEY, CDR2 SVGEGT. The CDR3 nucleotides are TGTGCCAGCGGTAAGGGCTCCTACGAGCAGTACTTC. Amino acids: CASGKGSYEQYF.

The rearrangement uses TRBV10-3 and TRBJ1-1; D call uncertain. Germline V CDR1 and CDR2: ENHRY, SYGVKD. With 4 bases removed from V and 1 base from J, the gap between germline ends came to 7 bases. The CDR3 runs to 13 residues. The CDR3 protein is CAISGRENTEAFF. In nucleotides, the CDR3 is TGTGCCATCAGTGGGAGGGAGAACACTGAAGCTTTCTTT.

A remark on this clonotype: This CDR3 is missing its conserved last phenylalanine or tryptophan, likely due to a read error. Written as DNA, the CDR3 is TGTGCCAGTGGCAGTCCTTTTGGTGAGCAGTTCCTC. Translated: CASGSPFGEQFL. V is TRBV7-3 and J is TRBJ2-1; D call uncertain. Trimming took off 9 bases at V and 9 bases at J, with 15 bases between the two ends. CDR3 length: 12 residues. Per the germline V gene, CDR1 is SGHTA and CDR2 is FQGTGA.

This clonotype was detected ten times or more. The CDR3 DNA reads as TGTGCCAGCAGCTTAGGACCGCCCTCTGGGGCCAACGTCCTGACTTTC. This codes for CASSLGPPSGANVLTF. This chain joins TRBV7-9 and TRBJ2-6; D not resolved. V lost 1 base to trimming and J lost 0 bases, with 7 bases between them. Germline lookup yields CDR1 SEHNR and CDR2 FQNEAQ (reference sequence). The CDR3 is made up of 16 amino acids.

As to this clonotype: The junction departs from germline at one end; a sequencing error may be responsible. This chain uses TRBV18 with TRBJ1-1; D is perhaps TRBD1 (5 bases). The length of the CDR3 is 14 residues. Germline CDR1 and CDR2: KGHSH and LQKENI. The CDR3 DNA is TGTGCCAGCTCGCCACAGGAGCTGAACACTGAAGCTTTCTTT. Its protein product is CASSPQELNTEAFF.

Only a few counts were recorded for this clonotype. The rearrangement uses TRBV20-1 and TRBJ2-1; 10 nucleotides match TRBD2. J lost 3 bases, V lost 2 bases, and 4 bases had no gene match. Germline assignment: CDR1 DFQATT and CDR2 SNEGSKA (reference sequence). This CDR3 has 15 amino acids. For the CDR3, the DNA is TGCAGTGCTAGAAATCTAGCGGGAGTCTACAATGAGCAGTTCTTC. This translates into CSARNLAGVYNEQFF.

This clonotype has only a few counts. DNA for the CDR3: TGTGCCACCAGCAGAGACAGGCTGTACGAGCAGTACTTC. As protein: CATSRDRLYEQYF. The chain uses TRBV15 and TRBJ2-7; the D is unclear. The CDR3 contains 13 residues. Germline-derived CDR1 and CDR2 are LNHNV and YYDKDF (reference sequence). Trimming took 0 bases from V and 4 from J, leaving 7 bases between them.